This TCR beta chain originates from a study of technical replicates of blood from a few donors. Assay used: immunoSEQ multiplex PCR; TCRdb lists only in-frame clones, some missing. The sample carries around 63,000 clones, over 90% recorded once. V lost 1 base, J lost 5 bases, and 8 bases stayed unmatched. Germline assignment: CDR1 SGDLS and CDR2 YYNGEE. This CDR3 has 16 residues. The sequenced sample consisted of PBMCs. V is TRBV9 and J is TRBJ2-2; 7 bases are shared with TRBD1. This TCR was sampled from a human donor in good health. Some clones in this sample may be carry-over from other donors' samples. The CDR3 DNA reads as TGTGCCAGCAGCGTACTAGGGGGCTGGGATACCGGGGAGCTGTTTTTT. Protein sequence: CASSVLGGWDTGELFF.